The 9 T cell receptor beta chains presented below share a single source sample, sequenced in a study of CD8 T cells in Susac syndrome. Reverse transcription used about 0.45 to 1 ug RNA and random hexamers. TCRdb redid the calling of the immunoSEQ multiplex PCR reads with MiXCR, one entry per CDR3 protein. Among 250,000 to 300,000 distinct CDR3 sequences listed, over 75% were seen once. Sequencing was performed on CD8+ T cells from PBMCs. The receptors come from a human donor with multiple sclerosis.

Only a few counts were recorded for this clonotype. This rearrangement joins TRBV5-1 to TRBJ2-7, with no clear D. Trimming stripped 4 bases from V and 5 bases from J, with 10 bases between. The CDR3 is 12 amino acids. CDR1 is SGHRS and CDR2 is YFSETQ in the germline V gene. CDR3 coding DNA: TGCGCCAGCAGCCCAATCGAGGACGAGCAGTACTTC. It translates to CASSPIEDEQYF.

J is TRBJ1-5 and V is TRBV28; no reliable D call. The CDR3 is made up of 17 amino acids. Deletions cut 4 bases from V and 9 bases from J, with 25 bases between. Germline V gene lookup returns CDR1 MDHEN and CDR2 SYDVKM. CDR3 nucleotide sequence: TGTGCCAGCAGTTCGTTGCTAAACGCCTCCTGCCCAGGGCCCCAGCATTTT. Protein product: CASSSLLNASCPGPQHF. The full variable domain, completed using reference TRBV28 and TRBJ1-5, is DVKVTQSSRYLVKRTGEKVFLECVQDMDHENMFWYRQDPGLGLRLIYFSYDVKMKEKGDIPEGYSVSREKKERFSLILESASTNQTSMYLCASSSLLNASCPGPQHFGDGTRLSIL.

The chain uses TRBV9 and TRBJ2-7, with D possibly called TRBD1 or TRBD2 (5 bases each). Germline-derived CDR1 and CDR2 are SGDLS and YYNGEE. V dropped 0 bases and J dropped 0 bases, with 13 bases sitting between them. CDR3 length: 16 residues. The CDR3: CASSVGGPQSSYEQYF. The CDR3 DNA follows: TGTGCCAGCAGCGTAGGGGGACCCCAGAGCTCCTACGAGCAGTACTTC. Supplemented by reference TRBV9 and TRBJ2-7, the full variable domain reads DSGVTQTPKHLITATGQRVTLRCSPRSGDLSVYWYQQSLDQGLQFLIQYYNGEERAKGNILERFSAQQFPDLHSELNLSSLELGDSALYFCASSVGGPQSSYEQYFGPGTRLTVT.

This rearrangement joins TRBV21-1 to TRBJ2-3; TRBD1, the table's D call, was not compared with the DNA. TRBV21-1 is a recognized pseudogene. The CDR3 has 13 residues. CDR3 in amino acids: CASPPNLADTQYF. The CDR3 DNA reads as TGTGCCAGCCCCCCCAATTTGGCAGATACGCAGTATTTT.

The V and J genes are TRBV30 and TRBJ2-3, with 8 nucleotides matching TRBD1. Trimming cost V 5 bases and J 6 bases; bases outside gene matches: 13. CDR3 length equals 15 residues. From germline, CDR1 is GTSNPN and CDR2 SVGIG (reference sequence). CDR3 protein: CAWEGQATTGDTQYF. DNA for the CDR3: TGTGCCTGGGAGGGACAGGCGACTACCGGGGATACGCAGTATTTT.

V usage is TRBV20-1 and J usage is TRBJ2-3, with 12 positions matching TRBD2. This CDR3 region has 15 residues. Germline V lookup: CDR1 DFQATT, CDR2 SNEGSKA (reference sequence). The V segment lost 1 base and the J segment 3 bases; nucleotides outside the gene matches: 2. Written as DNA, the CDR3 is TGCAGTGCTAGAGCTACTAGCGGGGGGACAGATACGCAGTATTTT. It specifies CSARATSGGTDTQYF.

The chain recombines TRBV5-4 with TRBJ2-2; TRBD2 matches 7 bases. Germline lookup yields CDR1 SGHNT and CDR2 YYREEE (reference sequence). This CDR3 has 16 amino acids. With 0 bases clipped from V and 4 bases from J, the junction kept 6 bases outside the gene matches. In nucleotides, the CDR3 is TGTGCCAGCAGCTTGGCTTCCGGGACTACCACCGGGGAGCTGTTTTTT. It codes for CASSLASGTTTGELFF.

V gene TRBV6-5 combines with J gene TRBJ1-6; 10 nucleotides agree with TRBD1. Germline CDR1 MNHEY, CDR2 SVGAGI. The CDR3 sequence is 15 residues long. V shed 3 bases and J 8 bases; nucleotides not matched to a gene: 4. The CDR3 DNA is TGTGCCAGCAGTTATGGGACAGGGGAACATTCACCCCTCCACTTT. This translates into CASSYGTGEHSPLHF.

The gene calls are TRBV7-2 and TRBJ1-5; no firm D call. CDR3 length: 15 amino acids. The V and J ends lost 2 bases and 3 bases respectively, with 11 bases between them. Germline CDR1 SGHTA, CDR2 FQGNSA. CDR3 protein: CASSLWGNDNQPQHF. In DNA form, the CDR3 reads TGTGCCAGCAGCTTATGGGGAAATGACAATCAGCCCCAGCATTTT.